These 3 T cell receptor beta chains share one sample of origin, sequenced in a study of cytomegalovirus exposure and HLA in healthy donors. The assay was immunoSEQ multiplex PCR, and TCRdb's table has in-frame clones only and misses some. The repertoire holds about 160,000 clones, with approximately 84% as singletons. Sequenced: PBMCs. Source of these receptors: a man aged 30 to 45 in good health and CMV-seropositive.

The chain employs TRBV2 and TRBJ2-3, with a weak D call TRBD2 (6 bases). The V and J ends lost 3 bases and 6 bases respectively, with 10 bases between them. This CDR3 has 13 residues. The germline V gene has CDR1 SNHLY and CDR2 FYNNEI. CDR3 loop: CASSDGGDDTQYF. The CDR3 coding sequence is TGTGCCAGCAGTGACGGCGGGGATGATACGCAGTATTTT.

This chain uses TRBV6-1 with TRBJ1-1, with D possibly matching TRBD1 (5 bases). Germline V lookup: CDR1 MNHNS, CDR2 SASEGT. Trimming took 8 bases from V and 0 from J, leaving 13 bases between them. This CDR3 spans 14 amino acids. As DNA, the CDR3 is TGTGCCAGCGGTCACCCCAGGGTGAACACTGAAGCTTTCTTT. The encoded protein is CASGHPRVNTEAFF.

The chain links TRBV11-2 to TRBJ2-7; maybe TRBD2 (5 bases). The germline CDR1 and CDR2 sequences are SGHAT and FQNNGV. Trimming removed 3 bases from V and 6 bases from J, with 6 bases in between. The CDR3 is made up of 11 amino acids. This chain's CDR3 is CASSFEGEQYF. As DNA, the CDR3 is TGTGCCAGCAGCTTTGAGGGCGAGCAGTACTTC.